This TCR beta chain was found in a study of cytomegalovirus exposure and HLA in healthy donors. Study in general: Later, an analysis reported that the 120 or so validation repertoires had used the same platform as the 666 first-cohort repertoires.

Study-level points and caveats: A later analysis found first-cohort TCR clusters tended to co-occur in the 95 to 150 validation repertoires. Most TCR sequences were rare, but some public TCRs occurred in many donors. Researchers catalogued roughly 170 TCR beta chains as cytomegalovirus-associated.

Note on this clone: The antigen remains undetermined.

Method: immunoSEQ multiplex PCR; TCRdb's copy keeps in-frame clones and lacks some. The sample has over 60,000 clones; around 96% are singletons. This CDR3 spans 15 amino acids. Germline-derived CDR1 and CDR2 are SEHNR and FQNEAQ (reference sequence). Trimming stripped 1 base from V and 4 bases from J, with 13 bases between. The chain combines TRBV7-9 with TRBJ1-2, with unresolved D. The clonotype comes from a man between 18 and 35 years old in good health and CMV-seronegative. Sequenced input: PBMCs. The CDR3: CASSLGLAGFYGYTF. The CDR3 region has the DNA TGTGCCAGCAGCTTAGGTCTGGCGGGATTCTATGGCTACACCTTC. The full variable domain, its missing parts supplied by reference TRBV7-9 and TRBJ1-2, is DTGVSQNPRHKITKRGQNVTFRCDPISEHNRLYWYRQTLGQGPEFLTYFQNEAQLEKSRLLSDRFSAERPKGSFSTLEIQRTEQGDSAMYLCASSLGLAGFYGYTFGSGTRLTVV.